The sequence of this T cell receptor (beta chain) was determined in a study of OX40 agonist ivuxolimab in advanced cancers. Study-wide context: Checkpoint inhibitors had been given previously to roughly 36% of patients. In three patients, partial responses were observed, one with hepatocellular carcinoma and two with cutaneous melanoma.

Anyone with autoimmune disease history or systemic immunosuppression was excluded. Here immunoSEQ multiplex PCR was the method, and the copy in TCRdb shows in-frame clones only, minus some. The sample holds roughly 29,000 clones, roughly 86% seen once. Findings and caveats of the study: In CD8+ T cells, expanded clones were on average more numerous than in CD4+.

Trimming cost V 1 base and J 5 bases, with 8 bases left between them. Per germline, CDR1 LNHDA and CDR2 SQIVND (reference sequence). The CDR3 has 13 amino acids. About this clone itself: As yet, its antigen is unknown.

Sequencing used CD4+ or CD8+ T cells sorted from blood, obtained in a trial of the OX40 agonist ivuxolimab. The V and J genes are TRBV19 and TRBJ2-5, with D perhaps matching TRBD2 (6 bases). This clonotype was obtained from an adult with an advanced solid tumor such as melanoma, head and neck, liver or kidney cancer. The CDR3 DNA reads TGTGCCAGTAGTATAGGCGGGATTGAGACCCAGTACTTC. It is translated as CASSIGGIETQYF.